What follows are 25 T cell receptor beta chains derived from one specimen sequenced in a study of shared clonotypes between healthy human individuals. As defined, naive CD8 cells were CD45RO-negative and positively selected for CCR7, with terminally differentiated effector memory CD45RA+ cells excluded. Measured with immunoSEQ multiplex PCR; TCRdb has only the in-frame clones, and not every one. The table shows roughly 2.1 million clones, with 85% to 95% occurring only once. The sample comprised naive CD8+ T cells from PBMCs. All receptors come from a man between 18 and 35 years old in good health. Some clones in this sample may be carry-over from other donors' samples.

This rearrangement joins TRBV2 to TRBJ1-1; D ambiguous. This CDR3 is 13 amino acids long. Trimming left V 11 bases short and J 12 bases short, with 25 bases between. CDR1 and CDR2 (germline): SNHLY, FYNNEI. The CDR3 nucleotides read TGTGCCGGGTCGGCCCTAAAGACACTGCCACCTTTCTTT. It specifies CAGSALKTLPPFF.

The gene calls are TRBV29-1 and TRBJ2-6; TRBD2 aligns across 11 bases. The V gene end was trimmed by 7 bases and the J gene end by 0 bases; junction bases not matched to a gene: 5. Germline loops: CDR1 SQVTM, CDR2 ANQGSEA. CDR3 length: 16 residues. The CDR3: CSAVAGGISGANVLTF. The CDR3 DNA follows: TGCAGCGCGGTAGCGGGAGGGATCTCTGGGGCCAACGTCCTGACTTTC. The full variable domain, completed using reference TRBV29-1 and TRBJ2-6, is SAVISQKPSRDICQRGTSLTIQCQVDSQVTMMFWYRQQPGQSLTLIATANQGSEATYESGFVIDKFPISRPNLTFSTLTVSNMSPEDSSIYLCSAVAGGISGANVLTFGAGSRLTVL.

The chain is built from TRBV6-5 and TRBJ2-1, with a possible D match to TRBD2 (6 bases). The germline V gene encodes CDR1 MNHEY and CDR2 SVGAGI. V was clipped by 1 base and J by 5 bases, with 12 bases between them. The CDR3 sequence is 15 residues long. The CDR3 region has the DNA TGTGCCAGCAGTTACTTGGCTTGGGGGGACAATGAGCAGTTCTTC. Protein: CASSYLAWGDNEQFF.

This clone was recorded only once. The chain links TRBV7-9 to TRBJ1-1; D is possibly TRBD1 (6 bases). The CDR3 loop spans 13 amino acids. Trimming removed 4 bases from V and 6 bases from J, with 12 bases in between. Germline V CDR1 and CDR2: SEHNR, FQNEAQ (reference sequence). CDR3 in DNA: TGTGCCAGCAGCTGGGGAGGGGGGGCTGAAGCTTTCTTT. Translation: CASSWGGGAEAFF. The whole variable domain, remainder taken from reference TRBV7-9 and TRBJ1-1, is DTGVSQNPRHKITKRGQNVTFRCDPISEHNRLYWYRQTLGQGPEFLTYFQNEAQLEKSRLLSDRFSAERPKGSFSTLEIQRTEQGDSAMYLCASSWGGGAEAFFGQGTRLTVV.

The gene calls are TRBV13 and TRBJ1-2, with D perhaps matching TRBD1 (5 bases). CDR3 length: 13 amino acids. The germline V gene encodes CDR1 PRHDT and CDR2 FYEKMQ (reference sequence). Deletions cut 5 bases from V and 4 bases from J, with 11 bases between. The CDR3 loop is CASSQGRTYGYTF. In DNA form, the CDR3 reads TGTGCCAGCAGCCAGGGTCGCACCTATGGCTACACCTTC.

The rearrangement joins TRBV27 to TRBJ1-2, with 8 bases identical to TRBD1. The germline CDR1 and CDR2 sequences are MNHEY and SMNVEV (reference sequence). This CDR3 contains 19 residues. V gave up 5 bases and J gave up 7 bases; unmatched junction bases: 24. As DNA, the CDR3 is TGTGCCAGCAGTCCGACAGGGGCGTCTCCTCCTGTTAGGCTGGGTGGCTACACCTTC. Its translation is CASSPTGASPPVRLGGYTF.

With respect to this clone: The sample contains more than one DNA sequence encoding this CDR3. This chain joins TRBV9 and TRBJ2-1; 7 bases are shared with TRBD1. There are 15 residues in the CDR3. J lost 0 bases, V lost 0 bases, and 0 bases had no gene match. Germline CDR1 and CDR2: SGDLS and YYNGEE. CDR3 amino acids: CASSVGDSSYNEQFF. The CDR3 DNA is TGTGCCAGCAGCGTAGGGGACAGCTCCTACAATGAGCAGTTCTTC.

The CDR3: CASSTRDRGGDTQYF. CDR3 DNA sequence: TGTGCCAGTAGTACACGGGACAGGGGTGGGGATACGCAGTATTTT. The genes are TRBV19 and TRBJ2-3, with 10 bases identical to TRBD1. The CDR3 contains 15 residues. V lost 4 bases, J lost 6 bases, and 7 bases stayed unmatched. CDR1 is LNHDA, CDR2 SQIVND, per germline (reference sequence). The variable domain in full, completed from reference TRBV19 and TRBJ2-3, reads DGGITQSPKYLFRKEGQNVTLSCEQNLNHDAMYWYRQDPGQGLRLIYYSQIVNDFQKGDIAEGYSVSREKKESFPLTVTSAQKNPTAFYLCASSTRDRGGDTQYFGPGTRLTVL.

Note on this clone: The same CDR3 can be traced to other DNA sequences in this sample. The V gene is TRBV29-1, the J gene TRBJ2-1; D unclear. The CDR3 spans 13 residues. Per the germline V gene, CDR1 is SQVTM and CDR2 is ANQGSEA. V was trimmed by 4 bases and J by 0 bases, leaving 7 bases between them. Here the CDR3 DNA reads TGCAGCGTTGTAGTCAGCTCCTACAATGAGCAGTTCTTC. This sequence encodes CSVVVSSYNEQFF.

Concerning this clone itself: This sample includes further DNA sequences coding for the same CDR3. The chain links TRBV9 to TRBJ1-1; no firm D call. The CDR3 consists of 14 residues. Germline V gene sequence: CDR1 SGDLS, CDR2 YYNGEE. Trimming left V 0 bases short and J 3 bases short, with 9 bases between. The CDR3 spells CASSVAGSYTEAFF. CDR3 sequence (DNA): TGTGCCAGCAGCGTAGCTGGCAGCTACACTGAAGCTTTCTTT.

The CDR3 is CASRLGGTLSTDTQYF. In DNA, the CDR3 is TGCGCCAGCCGATTGGGGGGGACATTGAGCACAGATACGCAGTATTTT. This chain links TRBV10-1 with TRBJ2-3, with D perhaps matching TRBD2 (7 bases). Germline V gene lookup returns CDR1 WNHNN and CDR2 SYGVQD (reference sequence). The CDR3 is made up of 16 amino acids. Trimming cost V 8 bases and J 0 bases, with 18 bases left between them.

The chain joins TRBV9 to TRBJ2-1, with 10 nucleotides matching TRBD2. V was pared by 3 bases and J by 5 bases, with 8 bases of the junction left unmatched. Germline CDR1 is SGDLS and CDR2 is YYNGEE. The CDR3 has 16 amino acids. CDR3 amino acids: CASSALSGRDHNEQFF. The DNA for the CDR3 is TGTGCCAGCAGCGCCCTCAGCGGGAGGGATCACAATGAGCAGTTCTTC.

This rearrangement joins TRBV19 to TRBJ2-1; D is uncertain. The CDR3 is 15 amino acids. Trimming shortened V by 6 bases and J by 1 base, and 13 bases separated the two germline ends. Per the germline V gene, CDR1 is LNHDA and CDR2 is SQIVND (reference sequence). CDR3 in amino acids: CASRAGPISYNEQFF. The CDR3 DNA is TGTGCCAGTAGAGCAGGCCCCATTTCCTACAATGAGCAGTTCTTC.

This clone has a single count. The rearrangement links TRBV28 to TRBJ2-2, with no clear D. Per the germline V gene, CDR1 is MDHEN and CDR2 is SYDVKM. CDR3 length equals 13 residues. Trimming took off 3 bases at V and 8 bases at J, with 10 bases between the two ends. The CDR3 loop is CASSFRMGGELFF. Here the CDR3 DNA reads TGTGCCAGCAGTTTTCGTATGGGGGGGGAGCTGTTTTTT.

This chain uses TRBV28 with TRBJ2-4, with 7 bases fitting TRBD1. After removal of 8 bases from V and 6 bases from J, the junction contained 7 bases not matched to a gene. This CDR3 has 13 residues. Germline values: CDR1 MDHEN, CDR2 SYDVKM. The CDR3 loop is CASALNRGNIQYF. As DNA, the CDR3 is TGTGCCAGCGCCTTAAACAGGGGAAACATTCAGTACTTC.

The chain joins TRBV5-1 to TRBJ2-7; D perhaps matches TRBD1 (5 bases). Between the trimmed V and J ends, which lost 0 bases and 2 bases, there was a span of 12 bases. Germline-derived CDR1 and CDR2 are SGHRS and YFSETQ. There are 15 residues in the CDR3. The CDR3 sequence: CASSLEGAGTYEQYF. In DNA form, the CDR3 reads TGCGCCAGCAGCTTGGAAGGGGCAGGCACCTACGAGCAGTACTTC.

The chain has TRBV2 and TRBJ2-7; TRBD2 aligns across 8 bases. The CDR3 sequence is 13 residues long. The ends lost 5 bases at V and 3 bases at J; junction bases unmatched: 3. Germline values: CDR1 SNHLY, CDR2 FYNNEI. The CDR3 bases are TGTGCCAGCAGTCAGCGGGAGCTCTACGAGCAGTACTTC. Amino acids: CASSQRELYEQYF.

This chain connects TRBV5-1 to TRBJ2-7; D not resolved. Germline V lookup: CDR1 SGHRS, CDR2 YFSETQ. The CDR3 has 17 amino acids. Trimming took 4 bases from V and 0 from J, leaving 20 bases between them. Written as DNA, the CDR3 is TGCGCCAGCAGCGCCTCGCCCGGGCAGCCGAGCTCCTACGAGCAGTACTTC. Residues: CASSASPGQPSSYEQYF.

The table lists this clone with a count of one. This sequence joins TRBV7-9 and TRBJ2-7, with 10 nucleotides matching TRBD2. The CDR3 is 15 residues long. Germline lookup yields CDR1 SEHNR and CDR2 FQNEAQ (reference sequence). V lost 2 bases to trimming and J lost 0 bases; unmatched junction nucleotides: 1. The CDR3 protein is CASSLPSGGSYEQYF. DNA of the CDR3: TGTGCCAGCAGCTTACCTAGCGGGGGCTCCTACGAGCAGTACTTC.

This chain connects TRBV11-2 to TRBJ2-3; 7 nucleotides line up with TRBD2. This CDR3 contains 16 residues. V shed 4 bases, J shed 0 bases, and the junction held 7 bases outside the gene matches. The germline CDR1 and CDR2 sequences are SGHAT and FQNNGV. This CDR3 reads CASSWHAGLSTDTQYF. CDR3 in DNA: TGTGCCAGCAGCTGGCACGCGGGACTAAGCACAGATACGCAGTATTTT.

The rearrangement links TRBV2 to TRBJ2-7; D possibly corresponds to TRBD1 (5 bases). Trimming shortened V by 0 bases and J by 2 bases, and 11 bases separated the two germline ends. The CDR3 spans 15 residues. Per germline, CDR1 SNHLY and CDR2 FYNNEI. The CDR3 loop reads CASSEASLGAYEQYF. In nucleotides, the CDR3 is TGTGCCAGCAGTGAAGCCTCCCTAGGGGCCTACGAGCAGTACTTC.

The chain couples TRBV13 to TRBJ2-5, with 7 bases identical to TRBD1. Unmatched junction bases numbered 2, after V lost 4 bases and J lost 3 bases. The germline V gene encodes CDR1 PRHDT and CDR2 FYEKMQ (reference sequence). CDR3 size: 13 residues. For the CDR3, the DNA is TGTGCCAGCAGCTCCGGGACAGAAGAGACCCAGTACTTC. Encoded protein: CASSSGTEETQYF.

The gene calls are TRBV5-1 and TRBJ2-2, with 7 positions matching TRBD1. J was trimmed by 1 base and V by 1 base; bases with no gene match: 1. This CDR3 has 15 residues. Per the germline V gene, CDR1 is SGHRS and CDR2 is YFSETQ. The CDR3 sequence is CASSLWDRNTGELFF. The DNA for the CDR3 is TGCGCCAGCAGCTTGTGGGACAGGAACACCGGGGAGCTGTTTTTT.

V usage is TRBV19 and J usage is TRBJ1-5, with D possibly being TRBD1 (5 bases). V dropped 3 bases and J dropped 3 bases, with 9 bases sitting between them. The CDR3 sequence is 14 residues long. Germline V gene sequence: CDR1 LNHDA, CDR2 SQIVND (reference sequence). CDR3 in DNA: TGTGCCAGTAGTATTTCAGGGCCCAATCAGCCCCAGCATTTT. It yields the protein CASSISGPNQPQHF.

The V and J genes are TRBV28 and TRBJ1-1; D is uncertain. The V gene lost 5 bases and the J gene lost 1 base, with 5 bases spanning the gap. The germline V gene encodes CDR1 MDHEN and CDR2 SYDVKM. This CDR3 has 12 residues. CDR3 in amino acids: CASSPWNTEAFF. As DNA, the CDR3 is TGTGCCAGCAGTCCTTGGAACACTGAAGCTTTCTTT.